Listed here are 19 T cell receptor beta chains from one sample, sequenced in a study of Ad26.COV2.S vaccination and SARS-CoV-2 variants (dated by TCRdb to 2020 to 2022). Libraries were built with the immunoSEQ multiplex PCR assay. In its TCRdb copy, this immuneACCESS table keeps in-frame sequences only and misses some clones. Where compared with another copy, unresolved V genes explain less than half of these, and the others have no known cause. The sample table records approximately 350,000 clones; around four fifths of these occur just once. The ten biggest clones cover just under 7.5% of the sample. Sample treatment or condition, as interpreted from the label and publication: roughly 18 received Ad26.COV2.S at low or high dose, single or two shots; five or six received placebo; per-sample allocation not given. Repertoires of vaccine and placebo recipients were sequenced from samples collected on day 63 after the first injection.

This specimen was peripheral blood, taken in a trial of Ad26.COV2.S vaccine versus placebo. The receptors here all came from a person between 18 and 65 years old who received the Ad26.COV2.S COVID-19 vaccine or a placebo.

The rearrangement joins TRBV7-6 to TRBJ1-6; a possible D gene is TRBD1 (6 bases). The germline V gene encodes CDR1 SGHVS and CDR2 FNYEAQ. This CDR3 region has 18 residues. Trimming removed 3 bases from V and 0 bases from J, with 15 bases in between. The CDR3 loop is CASSLAQGQSSYNSPLHF. DNA for the CDR3: TGTGCCAGCAGCTTGGCACAGGGTCAGAGCTCCTATAATTCACCCCTCCACTTT.

Only a few counts were recorded for this clone. Other DNA sequences in this specimen translate into the identical CDR3. This chain links TRBV6-5 with TRBJ1-1; D is undetermined. Germline-derived CDR1 and CDR2 are MNHEY and SVGAGI. The CDR3 consists of 14 residues. The V gene lost 2 bases and the J gene lost 1 base, with 8 bases spanning the gap. The CDR3 reads CASSYRTANTEAFF. CDR3 DNA sequence: TGTGCCAGCAGTTACCGAACAGCGAACACTGAAGCTTTCTTT.

The chain recombines TRBV6-2 or TRBV6-3 with TRBJ1-1, with 12 bases matching TRBD1. Germline V gene lookup returns CDR1 MNHEY and CDR2 SVGEGT. The V segment lost 1 base and the J segment 6 bases; nucleotides outside the gene matches: 6. The CDR3 length is 16 residues. The CDR3 DNA is TGTGCCAGCAGTTACTGGGGGACAGGGGGCAGGTCTGAAGCTTTCTTT. It translates to CASSYWGTGGRSEAFF.

V gene TRBV27 combines with J gene TRBJ1-2; 7 positions agree with TRBD1. V lost 4 bases to trimming and J lost 6 bases; unmatched junction nucleotides: 5. The germline V gene encodes CDR1 MNHEY and CDR2 SMNVEV (reference sequence). The length of the CDR3 is 13 residues. CDR3: CASSWTGSDGYTF. The CDR3 bases are TGTGCCAGCAGTTGGACAGGATCTGATGGCTACACCTTC.

This rearrangement joins TRBV6-2 or TRBV6-3 to TRBJ1-1; D unresolved. Trimming took 6 bases from V and 3 from J, leaving 17 bases between them. This CDR3 is built from 15 residues. Looked up from germline, CDR1 is MNHEY and CDR2 is SVGEGT. The CDR3 loop reads CASSFFLNSYTEAFF. The CDR3 nucleotides read TGTGCCAGCAGCTTTTTTCTTAACAGCTACACTGAAGCTTTCTTT.

The J gene is TRBJ2-3, the V gene TRBV27, with D hard to call. Trimming cost V 4 bases and J 1 base, with 15 bases left between them. Per germline, CDR1 MNHEY and CDR2 SMNVEV (reference sequence). The CDR3 spans 16 residues. DNA of the CDR3: TGTGCCAGCAGTTACATAGACGGCGGAGGCACAGATACGCAGTATTTT. Translating gives CASSYIDGGGTDTQYF.

V and J are TRBV28 and TRBJ1-2; perhaps TRBD1 as D (5 bases). The V end was cut by 8 bases, the J end by 5 bases, with 12 bases between. Germline CDR1 is MDHEN and CDR2 is SYDVKM. CDR3 length: 12 amino acids. The CDR3 nucleotides read TGTGCCAGCGGACCGAGGGGTTATGGCTACACCTTC. Translation gives CASGPRGYGYTF.

Notes on this clone: Other DNA sequences within the sample encode an identical CDR3. The V gene is TRBV2, the J gene TRBJ1-2, with D maybe TRBD1 (5 bases). Trimming removed 6 bases at V and 13 bases at J, with 24 bases between. The CDR3 sequence is 14 residues long. Looked up from germline, CDR1 is SNHLY and CDR2 is FYNNEI. This CDR3 is CASRVDGGWRGCTF. In DNA, the CDR3 is TGTGCCAGCAGGGTTGACGGGGGATGGCGGGGGTGCACCTTC. The full variable domain, completed using reference TRBV2 and TRBJ1-2, is EPEVTQTPSHQVTQMGQEVILRCVPISNHLYFYWYRQILGQKVEFLVSFYNNEISEKSEIFDDQFSVERPDGSNFTLKIRSTKLEDSAMYFCASRVDGGWRGCTFGSGTRLTVV.

This chain uses TRBV18 with TRBJ1-6; the match to TRBD1 covers 8 bases. The germline V gene encodes CDR1 KGHSH and CDR2 LQKENI. The CDR3 extends over 14 amino acids. Germline trimming cut 4 bases from V and 9 bases from J; bases unmatched to any gene: 5. CDR3 DNA sequence: TGTGCCAGCTCACTACAGGGGGTGATTTCACCCCTCCACTTT. Its protein product is CASSLQGVISPLHF.

V is TRBV4-2 and J is TRBJ1-1; D is undetermined. The ends were cut back, 5 bases at V and 1 base at J, with 8 bases in the middle. The CDR3 length is 13 residues. The V gene's germline CDR1 is LGHNA and CDR2 YNFKEQ. DNA of the CDR3: TGTGCCAGCAGCTTCGACGGGAACACTGAAGCTTTCTTT. Amino acids: CASSFDGNTEAFF.

The chain couples TRBV25-1 to TRBJ1-2; perhaps TRBD1 as D (6 bases). Germline V lookup: CDR1 MGHDK, CDR2 SYGVNS. V lost 6 bases to trimming and J lost 3 bases, with 14 bases between them. This CDR3 region has 14 residues. The CDR3 nucleotides are TGTGCCAGCAGAGCACAGGGAGGGCACTATGGCTACACCTTC. It yields the protein CASRAQGGHYGYTF.

The CDR3 here is CASGLPPQVGEQFF. CDR3 bases: TGTGCTAGTGGTTTGCCCCCCCAGGTCGGTGAGCAGTTCTTC. V is TRBV12-5 and J is TRBJ2-1; D uncertain. CDR1 and CDR2 (germline): LGHNT, FRNRAP. V was cut by 2 bases and J by 9 bases, with 14 bases left in between. The CDR3 contains 14 residues.

This sequence joins TRBV6-2 or TRBV6-3 and TRBJ2-2, with TRBD2 matching over 11 bases. This CDR3 has 18 residues. Germline assignment: CDR1 MNHEY and CDR2 SVGEGT. Trimming cost V 5 bases and J 5 bases; bases outside gene matches: 13. The CDR3 reads CASSPSLTSGVKTGELFF. CDR3 DNA sequence: TGTGCCAGCAGTCCATCTCTGACTAGCGGGGTAAAGACCGGGGAGCTGTTTTTT.

The chain links TRBV15 to TRBJ1-2; TRBD1 agrees at 9 bases. In germline, CDR1 is LNHNV, CDR2 YYDKDF (reference sequence). The trim removed 8 bases at V and 7 bases at J, leaving 8 bases unmatched. The length of the CDR3 is 13 residues. The chain's CDR3 is CATLPTGGSGYTF. The CDR3 bases are TGTGCCACCCTTCCCACAGGGGGCTCTGGCTACACCTTC.

This clone was picked up one time. V gene TRBV19 combines with J gene TRBJ2-7; a weak D match, TRBD1 (6 bases). Germline lookup yields CDR1 LNHDA and CDR2 SQIVND (reference sequence). Trimming cost V 4 bases and J 6 bases, with 7 bases left between them. This CDR3 is 11 amino acids long. CDR3 in DNA: TGTGCCAGTAGTAAAGGGGGCGAGCAGTACTTC. This gives the protein CASSKGGEQYF.

The chain couples TRBV5-1 to TRBJ2-1; 8 bases align to TRBD2. J was trimmed by 7 bases and V by 0 bases; bases with no gene match: 6. This CDR3 comprises 15 residues. Germline V CDR1 and CDR2: SGHRS, YFSETQ. In nucleotides, the CDR3 is TGCGCCAGCAGCTTGGAACGGGAGGGCCAGAATGAGCAGTTCTTC. It yields the protein CASSLEREGQNEQFF.

Only a few counts were recorded for this clone. This chain uses TRBV2 with TRBJ2-2; 8 bases agree with TRBD2. V shed 4 bases, J shed 8 bases, and the junction held 9 bases outside the gene matches. From germline, CDR1 is SNHLY and CDR2 FYNNEI. The CDR3 is made up of 15 amino acids. DNA of the CDR3: TGTGCCAGCAGTGTGACCGGGACTAGTATGGGGGAGCTGTTTTTT. Translated: CASSVTGTSMGELFF.

This clone was counted a few times. The rearrangement links TRBV4-1 to TRBJ1-2, with TRBD1 matching 9 bases. The trim removed 6 bases at V and 8 bases at J, leaving 7 bases unmatched. CDR1 and CDR2 from the germline V gene are MGHRA and YSYEKL. This CDR3 spans 13 amino acids. Here the CDR3 reads CASRPTGGRGYTF. The CDR3 nucleotides are TGCGCCAGCAGGCCAACAGGGGGCCGAGGCTACACCTTC.

The chain carries TRBV27 and TRBJ2-7; TRBD2 matches at 16 bases. The CDR3 runs to 19 residues. CDR1 is MNHEY, CDR2 SMNVEV, per germline (reference sequence). After removal of 3 bases from V and 1 base from J, the junction contained 9 bases not matched to a gene. The CDR3: CASSLGTSGRAAYSYEQYF. The CDR3 DNA reads TGTGCCAGCAGTTTGGGGACTAGCGGGAGGGCCGCTTATTCCTACGAGCAGTACTTC.